The next 15 T cell receptor beta chains were all read from a single sample in a study of brain metastases from non-small cell lung cancer. Sequenced by immunoSEQ multiplex PCR; TCRdb stores in-frame clones only, minus some. The table has roughly 4,200 clones, just over 85% seen once. What was sequenced was primary lung tumor tissue. The receptor set was obtained from a donor aged 40 or older with non-small cell lung cancer.

In this sample, this clone turned up once. V usage is TRBV5-4 and J usage is TRBJ2-1; TRBD2 matches at 11 bases. V was pared by 4 bases and J by 7 bases, with 10 bases of the junction left unmatched. The CDR3 runs to 16 residues. Germline V gene lookup returns CDR1 SGHNT and CDR2 YYREEE (reference sequence). The CDR3 DNA sequence: TGTGCCAGCAGCGCCCGGGGACTAGCGGCTACTAATGAGCAGTTCTTC. This encodes CASSARGLAATNEQFF. The full variable domain, in which reference TRBV5-4 and TRBJ2-1 provide the parts outside the CDR3, is ETGVTQSPTHLIKTRGQQVTLRCSSQSGHNTVSWYQQALGQGPQFIFQYYREEENGRGNFPPRFSGLQFPNYSSELNVNALELDDSALYLCASSARGLAATNEQFFGPGTRLTVL.

V gene TRBV4-1 combines with J gene TRBJ1-5; 8 bases align to TRBD1. V lost 3 bases, J lost 7 bases, and 5 bases stayed unmatched. This CDR3 has 14 residues. Germline V lookup: CDR1 MGHRA, CDR2 YSYEKL. The CDR3 DNA reads as TGCGCCAGCAGCCACCAGGGGGCCAAACAGCCCCAGCATTTT. It translates to CASSHQGAKQPQHF.

CDR3 loop: CASSLSSGGSYEQYF. In DNA, the CDR3 is TGTGCCAGCAGCTTATCCAGCGGGGGCTCCTACGAGCAGTACTTC. This rearrangement joins TRBV7-2 to TRBJ2-7; 8 nucleotides line up with TRBD2. This CDR3 region has 15 residues. V was clipped by 2 bases and J by 0 bases; unmatched bases: 3. Germline assignment: CDR1 SGHTA and CDR2 FQGNSA.

V gene TRBV7-9 combines with J gene TRBJ1-6; 7 nucleotides line up with TRBD1. This CDR3 comprises 13 residues. The germline V gene has CDR1 SEHNR and CDR2 FQNEAQ (reference sequence). The J segment lost 7 bases and the V segment lost 3 bases, leaving 0 bases of the junction unmatched. The CDR3 region is CASSLDRNSPLHF. CDR3 sequence (DNA): TGTGCCAGCAGCTTGGACAGGAATTCACCCCTCCACTTT.

The genes are TRBV11-3 and TRBJ2-1; no firm D call. The CDR3 consists of 12 residues. Germline V gives CDR1 SGHNT, CDR2 YENEEA. V shed 3 bases and J shed 3 bases, with 3 bases lying between them. CDR3 region: CASSFRYNEQFF. CDR3 DNA: TGTGCCAGCAGCTTTCGCTACAATGAGCAGTTCTTC.

The chain is built from TRBV9 and TRBJ2-3, with 11 bases that match TRBD2. The trim removed 4 bases at V and 2 bases at J, leaving 3 bases unmatched. The CDR3 runs to 15 residues. CDR1 and CDR2 from the germline V gene are SGDLS and YYNGEE. The CDR3 nucleotides read TGTGCCAGCAGCATTAGCGGGAGGGCCACAGATACGCAGTATTTT. This sequence encodes CASSISGRATDTQYF.

CDR3: CASSIEVGGTEAFF. CDR3 DNA: TGTGCCAGCAGCATAGAGGTTGGGGGGACTGAAGCTTTCTTT. The chain couples TRBV9 to TRBJ1-1, with TRBD1 as a possible D gene (5 bases). The CDR3 spans 14 residues. V dropped 4 bases and J dropped 5 bases, with 15 bases sitting between them. Germline V CDR1 and CDR2: SGDLS, YYNGEE.

This chain connects TRBV11-1 to TRBJ2-1; unclear D gene. This CDR3 comprises 11 residues. V lost 3 bases and J 5 bases, leaving 2 bases between the germline ends. CDR1 is SGHAT and CDR2 is FQDESV in the germline V gene (reference sequence). This CDR3 reads CASSFNNEQFF. The CDR3, as DNA: TGTGCCAGCAGCTTTAACAATGAGCAGTTCTTC.

The V call is TRBV7-3, the J call TRBJ1-6, with unresolved D. The ends were cut back, 1 base at V and 9 bases at J, with 7 bases in the middle. Germline loops: CDR1 SGHTA, CDR2 FQGTGA. This CDR3 has 13 residues. This CDR3 is CASSLSAGSPLHF. The CDR3 bases are TGTGCCAGCAGCTTAAGTGCGGGTTCACCCCTCCACTTT.

This clone was counted a few times. The rearrangement links TRBV5-1 to TRBJ2-2, with 7 bases that match TRBD1. V gave up 2 bases and J gave up 5 bases; unmatched junction bases: 6. The CDR3 extends over 15 amino acids. Germline loops: CDR1 SGHRS, CDR2 YFSETQ. The CDR3 here is CASSFRQGGTGELFF. For the CDR3, the DNA is TGCGCCAGCAGCTTTAGACAGGGTGGGACCGGGGAGCTGTTTTTT.

This clone occurred a few times. V and J are TRBV5-6 and TRBJ2-5; TRBD2 matches 11 bases. CDR1 SGHDT and CDR2 YYEEEE come from the germline V gene. V lost 2 bases to trimming and J lost 3 bases; unmatched junction nucleotides: 6. The CDR3 spans 16 residues. CDR3 sequence (DNA): TGTGCCAGCAGCTTCTTACAGACTAGCGGGAAAGAGACCCAGTACTTC. This sequence encodes CASSFLQTSGKETQYF.

This sequence joins TRBV11-1 and TRBJ1-3; D is unclear. Trimming took off 3 bases at V and 2 bases at J, with 8 bases between the two ends. CDR1 SGHAT and CDR2 FQDESV come from the germline V gene (reference sequence). CDR3 length: 14 residues. The CDR3: CASSFRTAGNTIYF. CDR3 sequence (DNA): TGTGCCAGCAGCTTTAGGACCGCTGGAAACACCATATATTTT.

Points on this clone: Other nucleotide sequences in the sample specify the same CDR3. The chain combines TRBV5-4 with TRBJ2-7; tentative D call: TRBD1 (7 bases). Deletions cut 3 bases from V and 4 bases from J, with 8 bases between. CDR1 is SGHNT, CDR2 YYREEE, per germline (reference sequence). CDR3 length equals 12 residues. CDR3 region: CASSSGGYEQYF. The CDR3 region has the DNA TGTGCCAGCAGCTCAGGGGGGTACGAGCAGTACTTC. Full variable domain (outside the CDR3, taken from reference TRBV5-4 and TRBJ2-7): ETGVTQSPTHLIKTRGQQVTLRCSSQSGHNTVSWYQQALGQGPQFIFQYYREEENGRGNFPPRFSGLQFPNYSSELNVNALELDDSALYLCASSSGGYEQYFGPGTRLTVT.

The gene calls are TRBV19 and TRBJ2-7; 8 bases align to TRBD2. The CDR3 extends over 14 amino acids. CDR1 is LNHDA, CDR2 SQIVND, per germline (reference sequence). Germline trimming cut 4 bases from V and 1 base from J; bases unmatched to any gene: 3. The CDR3 region has the DNA TGTGCCAGTAGTACCAGCGGGAGTTCCTACGAGCAGTACTTC. Translating gives CASSTSGSSYEQYF. Full variable domain (outside the CDR3, taken from reference TRBV19 and TRBJ2-7): DGGITQSPKYLFRKEGQNVTLSCEQNLNHDAMYWYRQDPGQGLRLIYYSQIVNDFQKGDIAEGYSVSREKKESFPLTVTSAQKNPTAFYLCASSTSGSSYEQYFGPGTRLTVT.

The J gene is TRBJ1-1, the V gene TRBV6-5, with D tentatively TRBD1 (5 bases). Germline loops: CDR1 MNHEY, CDR2 SVGAGI. Trimming left V 2 bases short and J 2 bases short, with 12 bases between. This CDR3 contains 15 residues. CDR3 amino acids: CASSYGGSFNTEAFF. The CDR3 bases are TGTGCCAGCAGTTACGGGGGGTCGTTCAACACTGAAGCTTTCTTT.